This is a list of T cell receptor beta chains from one sample in a study of breast tumors, draining lymph nodes, adjacent tissues. TCRdb re-called the multiplex PCR reads through MiXCR, storing one row per CDR3 protein. The sample carries approximately 100,000 distinct CDR3 sequences, around 21% recorded once. The sequenced material came from axillary lymph node tissue. The source is a female donor with breast cancer. Some clones in this sample may be carry-over from other donors' samples. Both conserved end residues are part of each CDR3. Each record gives: clone size, V gene, J gene, D gene, CDR3 DNA, CDR3 protein. The D gene is left open where the match is weak. Size is omitted from some rows. Given values are once, few, many or a class for expanded clones.

.,TRBV11-2,TRBJ2-1,TRBD2,TGTGCCAGCAGCCTCACTAGCGGGGACTACAATGAGCAGTTCTTC,CASSLTSGDYNEQFF
many,TRBV28,TRBJ2-7,TRBD1,TGTGCCAGCAGTTCAAACGACAGGGGTCGAATCTACGAGCAGTACTTC,CASSSNDRGRIYEQYF
few,TRBV27,TRBJ2-1,TRBD2,TGTGCCAGCATCCCTTTCGGGGGAGGGCCGTCGAATGAGCAGTTCTTC,CASIPFGGGPSNEQFF
many,TRBV7-9,TRBJ2-1,.,TGTGCCAGCAGCACCCGGACGGACCGGGTTGCTGAGCAGTTCTTC,CASSTRTDRVAEQFF
many,TRBV10-3,TRBJ2-1,TRBD2,TGTGCCACCGAGGGAGGTAGCGGGAGAACCAATGAGCAGTTCTTC,CATEGGSGRTNEQFF
many,TRBV7-9,TRBJ2-5,TRBD2,TGTGCCAGCAGCGTCGGGACTAGCGTTGGAGAGACCCAGTACTTC,CASSVGTSVGETQYF
many,TRBV6-5,TRBJ2-1,.,TGTGCCAGCAGTTATATACCCCCGCCGGCGAGCTCCTACAATGAGCAGTTCTTC,CASSYIPPPASSYNEQFF
many,TRBV12-3/TRBV12-4,TRBJ1-6,.,TGTGCCAGCAGTTTACGGGGGATGAAGTCACCCCTCCACTTT,CASSLRGMKSPLHF
many,TRBV20-1,TRBJ1-2,.,TGCAGTGCTAGAGATATTAAGGGGGGGACCCGGGGTGGCTACACCTTC,CSARDIKGGTRGGYTF
many,TRBV6-5,TRBJ1-5,.,TGTGCCAGCCCCAGGCAAGGGGGTGAACAACAGCCCCAGCATTTT,CASPRQGGEQQPQHF
many,TRBV11-3,TRBJ2-5,TRBD2,TGTGCCAGCAGCAACGGACTAGCGGGAGTTGAGACCCAGTACTTC,CASSNGLAGVETQYF
many,TRBV7-2,TRBJ2-1,TRBD2,TGTGCCAGCAGCCTAAGTGGGGGACTAGCATACAATGAGCAGTTCTTC,CASSLSGGLAYNEQFF
few,TRBV30,TRBJ1-5,.,TGTGCCTGGAGTGTATCGGGATTCGGGGGACAGCCCCAGCATTTT,CAWSVSGFGGQPQHF
many,TRBV20-1,TRBJ2-1,TRBD2,TGCAGTGCTAGAGATAGCGGGACGATCAATGAGCAGTTCTTC,CSARDSGTINEQFF
many,TRBV20-1,TRBJ2-1,TRBD1,TGCAGTGCTAGAAGCCGGGACAGGTCGGTCAATGAGCAGTTCTTC,CSARSRDRSVNEQFF
many,TRBV10-1,TRBJ2-5,TRBD1,TGCGCCAGCCGGCCCCCTAACCCGGGACAGCCGTACCAAGAGACCCAGTACTTC,CASRPPNPGQPYQETQYF
.,TRBV5-4,TRBJ2-1,TRBD2,TGTGCCAGCAGCCCTTTAGCGGGAGTTAGTTTCAATGAGCAGTTCTTC,CASSPLAGVSFNEQFF
many,TRBV19,TRBJ2-1,TRBD2,TGTGCCAGTAAGACGGGACTACGGTACAATGAGCAGTTCTTC,CASKTGLRYNEQFF
many,TRBV6-1,TRBJ2-7,.,TGTGCCAGCAGGGACGGCCGGTCCTACGAGCAGTACTTC,CASRDGRSYEQYF
many,TRBV24-1,TRBJ1-2,.,TGTGCCACCAGTACCCATCGGGTAGATGGCTACACCTTC,CATSTHRVDGYTF
many,TRBV6-1,TRBJ2-7,.,TGTGCCAGCATCCGCGGAACCTACGAGCAGTACTTC,CASIRGTYEQYF
few,TRBV28,TRBJ2-3,TRBD2,TGTGCCAGCAGTTTACTAGCGGAGGGCGCAGATACGCAGTATTTT,CASSLLAEGADTQYF
few,TRBV4-1,TRBJ2-1,TRBD2,TGCGCCAGCAGCCAACCTAGCGGAAACTCCTACAATGAGCAGTTCTTC,CASSQPSGNSYNEQFF
many,TRBV5-1,TRBJ2-5,.,TGCGCCAGCAGCTTGGCCCAGAGCCAAGAGACCCAGTACTTC,CASSLAQSQETQYF
many,TRBV7-2,TRBJ2-7,.,TGTGCCAGCAGCTTAATGGGGGACGAGCAGTACTTC,CASSLMGDEQYF
.,TRBV28,TRBJ2-3,.,TGTGCCAGCAGTTCGGACAATCTTGCAGATACGCAGTATTTT,CASSSDNLADTQYF
many,TRBV6-6,TRBJ2-5,TRBD1,TGTGCCAGCAGTCCCGGGACAGGGGGCGTTGAGACCCAGTACTTC,CASSPGTGGVETQYF
few,TRBV20-1,TRBJ2-7,.,TGCAGTCTTCAAAGGACTTCCCCTCACTACGAGCAGTACTTC,CSLQRTSPHYEQYF
many,TRBV20-1,TRBJ1-5,.,TGCAGTGCAAATCAGGGCTCTAGCAATCAGCCCCAGCATTTT,CSANQGSSNQPQHF
many,TRBV6-6,TRBJ2-7,.,TGTGCCAGCAGGGGCGACTTGCCCTACGAGCAGTACTTC,CASRGDLPYEQYF
many,TRBV19,TRBJ2-3,TRBD1,TGTGCCAGTAGTTGGAAGGGGGCTGGAGATACGCAGTATTTT,CASSWKGAGDTQYF
few,TRBV28,TRBJ1-2,.,TGTGCCAGCACTCCCCGGGCCTTTGGCGGGGGCTACACCTTC,CASTPRAFGGGYTF
many,TRBV20-1,TRBJ2-3,TRBD2,TGCAGTGCTCGGTCTAGCGGGAGGGCCCCAACCACAGATACGCAGTATTTT,CSARSSGRAPTTDTQYF
many,TRBV6-1,TRBJ1-5,.,TGTGCCAGCAGTGAAGGGGGGAGCAATCAGCCCCAGCATTTT,CASSEGGSNQPQHF
many,TRBV7-2,TRBJ2-2,.,TGTGCCAGCAGCGCCACAGGACAGGAGCTGTTTTTT,CASSATGQELFF
many,TRBV27,TRBJ1-6,.,TGTGCCAGCAGTTTAGGGAGATCACCCCTCCACTTT,CASSLGRSPLHF
few,TRBV28,TRBJ2-1,.,TGTGCCACCCGGGTGAGCGGCAGAAGCTCCTACAATGAGCAGTTCTTC,CATRVSGRSSYNEQFF
many,TRBV3-1,TRBJ1-6,.,TGTGCCAGCAGCCAACCCCGAAATTCACCCCTCCACTTT,CASSQPRNSPLHF
many,TRBV9,TRBJ2-3,.,TGTGCCAGCGGGGAGTGGGGGGATAGCACAGATACGCAGTATTTT,CASGEWGDSTDTQYF
many,TRBV5-1,TRBJ1-3,TRBD1,TGCGCCAGCAGCACACAAACAGGGGGCGCTGGAAACACCATATATTTT,CASSTQTGGAGNTIYF
.,TRBV30,TRBJ2-3,.,TGTGACTGGAGTTCAGACGTGTGCTCTTCCGATTGGTCTAGCACAGATACGCAGTATTTT,CDWSSDVCSSDWSSTDTQYF
few,TRBV28,TRBJ2-7,.,TGTGCCAGCAGTTTAAACCGGATAAACTACGAGCAGTACTTC,CASSLNRINYEQYF
many,TRBV6-5,TRBJ2-3,.,TGTGCCAGCAGTTCCTGGGTAACAGATACGCAGTATTTT,CASSSWVTDTQYF
many,TRBV6-1,TRBJ1-6,.,TGTGCCAGCAGTGACAGGTGGGGTGGATCACCCCTCCACTTT,CASSDRWGGSPLHF
many,TRBV4-1,TRBJ2-7,.,TGCGCCAGCAGCCAAGATAAGAGCGCCGAGCAGTACTTC,CASSQDKSAEQYF